The table lists the clone carrying this T cell receptor (beta chain) with many counts. The target antigen is unknown. Uncontrolled infections, other autoimmune diseases, pregnancy or lactation led to exclusion of patients. The V segment lost 4 bases and the J segment 0 bases; nucleotides outside the gene matches: 6. In germline, CDR1 is SGHRS, CDR2 YFSETQ. CDR3 length: 16 amino acids. The data derive from a study of T cells in Graves' hyperthyroidism and ophthalmopathy. Overall study findings and caveats: Ophthalmopathy prediction by the model preceded onset by a median about 6 months.

RNA transcripts gave rise to amplified TCR beta CDR3 regions. HTBI primers were used for first-round RT-PCR of the TCR CDR3. TCRdb analysed the multiplex PCR reads with MiXCR anew, one entry per CDR3 protein. This sample yields 200,000 to 250,000 distinct CDR3 sequences, of which 17% are seen a single time; roughly 50% belongs to the top ten. The rearrangement uses TRBV5-1 and TRBJ2-2, with TRBD2 identical over 7 bases. The sequence was obtained from a man aged 50-59 years with Graves' hyperthyroidism. Sequenced sample: blood. The CDR3 coding sequence is TGCGCCAGCAGCCCGGGGACTATTTCGAACACCGGGGAGCTGTTTTTT. It encodes CASSPGTISNTGELFF.